This T cell receptor (beta chain) is from a study of cytomegalovirus exposure and HLA in healthy donors. Remarks on this clone: The target antigen is unknown.

Overall study findings and caveats: Rarity characterized most TCR sequences, yet some public TCRs appeared in many donors.

Looked up from germline, CDR1 is LGHNA and CDR2 is YNFKEQ. J was trimmed by 6 bases and V by 0 bases; bases with no gene match: 13. The CDR3 loop spans 18 amino acids. The primer mix had 60 Vbeta and 13 Jbeta primers. Repertoires were generated with immunoSEQ multiplex PCR, while TCRdb's copy carries only in-frame clones and drops some. The sample shows around 200,000 clones, around four fifths of them seen only once. Material for sequencing was PBMCs. This receptor was obtained from a woman aged 40 to 50 in good health and CMV-seronegative. This chain links TRBV4-2 with TRBJ2-1; 8 bases fit TRBD2. Here the CDR3 reads CASSQDVLGAGATNEQFF. The CDR3 coding sequence is TGTGCCAGCAGCCAAGACGTGTTAGGAGCGGGGGCTACCAATGAGCAGTTCTTC.